These 3 T cell receptor beta chains were sequenced from one sample in a study of T cell responses to AZD1222 COVID-19 vaccine. The repertoire was sequenced with immunoSEQ multiplex PCR; TCRdb's copy has only in-frame clones and lacks some. The sample lists approximately 43,000 clones, 70% to 90% occurring once. The material was peripheral blood, obtained 28 days after the second AZD1222 dose. Every receptor here comes from an adult who received the AZD1222 COVID-19 vaccine.

The chain links TRBV19 to TRBJ2-5; D remains unclear. V lost 3 bases and J lost 4, with 15 bases in between. There are 15 residues in the CDR3. The germline gives CDR1 LNHDA, CDR2 SQIVND (reference sequence). CDR3 in amino acids: CASSINPTRTETQYF. The CDR3 DNA reads as TGTGCCAGTAGTATCAACCCCACCCGAACAGAGACCCAGTACTTC.

J is TRBJ2-5 and V is TRBV5-1; D not resolved. V dropped 0 bases and J dropped 5 bases, with 8 bases sitting between them. Germline V gene lookup returns CDR1 SGHRS and CDR2 YFSETQ. This CDR3 region has 13 residues. CDR3: CASSLGPRETQYF. The DNA of the CDR3 is TGCGCCAGCAGCTTGGGCCCGAGGGAGACCCAGTACTTC.

The chain is built from TRBV5-5 and TRBJ1-1; D call uncertain. V lost 4 bases to trimming and J lost 0 bases, with 7 bases between them. Germline V gene lookup returns CDR1 SGHKS and CDR2 YYEKEE (reference sequence). The CDR3 spans 13 residues. The CDR3 DNA follows: TGTGCCAGCAGCATCGCTATGAACACTGAAGCTTTCTTT. Its protein is CASSIAMNTEAFF.